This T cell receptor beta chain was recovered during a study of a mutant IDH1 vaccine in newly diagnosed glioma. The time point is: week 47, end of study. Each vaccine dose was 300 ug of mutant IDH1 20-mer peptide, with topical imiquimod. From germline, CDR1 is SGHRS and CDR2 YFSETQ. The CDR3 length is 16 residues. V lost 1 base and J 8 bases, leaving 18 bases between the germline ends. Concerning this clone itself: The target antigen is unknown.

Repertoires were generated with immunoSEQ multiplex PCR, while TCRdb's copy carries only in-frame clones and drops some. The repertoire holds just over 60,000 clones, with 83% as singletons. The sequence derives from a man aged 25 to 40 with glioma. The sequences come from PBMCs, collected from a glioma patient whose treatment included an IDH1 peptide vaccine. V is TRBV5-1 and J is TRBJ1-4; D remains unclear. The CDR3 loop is CASSLLVAGLGEKLFF. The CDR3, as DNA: TGCGCCAGCAGCTTGTTGGTTGCTGGATTAGGAGAAAAACTGTTTTTT.